This TCR beta chain originates from a study of response to subunit inactivated influenza vaccine. TCRdb analysed the RT-PCR reads with MiXCR anew, one entry per CDR3 protein. The repertoire has hundreds of thousands of distinct CDR3 sequences, approximately 15% of them found once; the top ten carry 6.5% to 8.5%. Concerning this clonotype itself: As yet, its antigen is unknown.

Study-wide results and caveats: After each seasonal influenza vaccination, few new T cells are recruited, the authors suggested.

The origin of this receptor is a man aged 45-60 years who received an inactivated influenza vaccine. The sequencing used PBMCs from blood, collected less than 15 days before vaccination.

The CDR3 loop reads CASSYTAGTGDFSNQPQHF. CDR3 coding DNA: TGTGCCAGCAGTTACACCGCCGGGACAGGAGATTTTAGCAATCAGCCCCAGCATTTT. The V gene is TRBV6-2 or TRBV6-3, the J gene TRBJ1-5, with 8 nucleotides matching TRBD1. The germline CDR1 and CDR2 sequences are MNHEY and SVGEGT. The CDR3 totals 19 residues. Trimming at V came to 2 bases and at J to 0 bases, leaving 12 bases not matched to a gene.